The 16 T cell receptor beta chains reported below all come from one sample, sequenced in a study of T cells in Graves' hyperthyroidism and ophthalmopathy. The TCR beta CDR3 regions underwent amplification using RNA transcripts as the source. The TCR CDR3 first-round RT-PCR relied on the HTBI primer set. MiXCR, run by TCRdb on the multiplex PCR reads, gives a single entry per CDR3 protein. The sample comprises 600,000 to 700,000 distinct CDR3 sequences, approximately 15% of which are singletons, and 4.3% rests with the top ten. The sample consisted of blood. The receptors come from a woman in her 40s with Graves' ophthalmopathy.

This clonotype occurred many times. The chain joins TRBV12-3 or TRBV12-4 to TRBJ2-1, with TRBD2 identical over 11 bases. The CDR3 contains 15 residues. Trimming took 3 bases from V and 8 from J; bases not matched to a gene: 6. For the CDR3, the DNA is TGTGCCAGCAGTTTGGAACTAGCGGGAGTTCATGAGCAGTTCTTC. It yields the protein CASSLELAGVHEQFF.

Regarding this clonotype: This is likely a read error, given that the CDR3 carries no conserved phenylalanine or tryptophan at its end. The gene calls are TRBV30 and TRBJ1-3, with D unresolved. Trimming cost V 1 base and J 3 bases, with 7 bases left between them. Germline loops: CDR1 GTSNPN, CDR2 SVGIG (reference sequence). The CDR3 is made up of 13 amino acids. CDR3: CAWSEAGGNTIYS. The CDR3 DNA follows: TGTGCCTGGAGTGAAGCAGGTGGAAACACCATATATTCT.

This clonotype was picked up many times. The gene calls are TRBV6-1 and TRBJ2-7; D is possibly TRBD1 (5 bases). The germline CDR1 and CDR2 sequences are MNHNS and SASEGT. This CDR3 is 14 amino acids long. V lost 7 bases and J lost 3, with 16 bases in between. CDR3 amino acids: CASTDVQDNYEQYF. DNA of the CDR3: TGTGCCAGCACCGACGTCCAGGACAACTACGAGCAGTACTTC.

This clonotype occurred many times. The rearrangement links TRBV12-3 or TRBV12-4 to TRBJ1-6; 10 bases are shared with TRBD1. The CDR3 extends over 16 amino acids. The V gene end was trimmed by 2 bases and the J gene end by 7 bases; junction bases not matched to a gene: 5. The CDR3 spells CASSLWDRGYNSPLHF. The CDR3 DNA reads as TGTGCCAGCAGTTTATGGGACAGGGGTTACAATTCACCCCTCCACTTT.

This clonotype was counted between two and nine times. The rearrangement uses TRBV10-3 and TRBJ2-4; unclear D gene. The CDR3 spans 16 residues. From germline, CDR1 is ENHRY and CDR2 SYGVKD. V dropped 0 bases and J dropped 0 bases, with 9 bases sitting between them. The CDR3 sequence: CAISESGGLAKNIQYF. The DNA for the CDR3 is TGTGCCATCAGTGAGTCGGGCGGATTAGCCAAAAACATTCAGTACTTC.

At least ten counts were recorded for this clonotype. The chain uses TRBV11-2 and TRBJ2-5; 13 positions match TRBD2. V lost 0 bases to trimming and J lost 2 bases; unmatched junction nucleotides: 9. In germline, CDR1 is SGHAT, CDR2 FQNNGV. The CDR3 loop spans 19 amino acids. CDR3 nucleotide sequence: TGTGCCAGCAGCTTAGATCCACTAGCGGGAGGGCCACGGCAAGAGACCCAGTACTTC. Encoded protein: CASSLDPLAGGPRQETQYF.

This clonotype was detected ten times or more. The V call is TRBV5-4, the J call TRBJ1-1; 9 bases align to TRBD1. The V and J ends lost 2 bases and 5 bases, in that order; junction bases with no gene match: 7. Per germline, CDR1 SGHNT and CDR2 YYREEE (reference sequence). The length of the CDR3 is 15 residues. CDR3 protein: CASSFVTGGMTEAFF. The CDR3 nucleotides read TGTGCCAGCAGCTTCGTAACAGGGGGCATGACTGAAGCTTTCTTT.

Details on this clonotype: No conserved phenylalanine or tryptophan is present at the end of the CDR3, so a read error is the likely explanation. The chain recombines TRBV12-3 or TRBV12-4 with TRBJ2-7, with 10 bases aligning to TRBD1. This CDR3 has 15 amino acids. The ends lost 5 bases at V and 7 bases at J; junction bases unmatched: 11. The CDR3, as DNA: TGTGCCAGCAGTCCAACCGGGACAGGGGATGAAGAGCAGTACCTC. Encoded protein: CASSPTGTGDEEQYL.

This clonotype was counted many times. J is TRBJ2-2 and V is TRBV24-1; D not resolved. V was clipped by 4 bases and J by 1 base, with 0 bases between them. This CDR3 is 12 amino acids long. The germline V gene has CDR1 KGHDR and CDR2 SFDVKD. The CDR3 bases are TGTGCCACCAGTGAGAACACCGGGGAGCTGTTTTTT. Its protein product is CATSENTGELFF.

This clonotype was seen repeatedly, ten times or more. The gene calls are TRBV2 and TRBJ1-2; D is perhaps TRBD1 (5 bases). V lost 6 bases, J lost 3 bases, and 14 bases lay in between. Germline values: CDR1 SNHLY, CDR2 FYNNEI. This CDR3 spans 14 amino acids. The CDR3 DNA follows: TGTGCCAGCAGCCAATGGAGGGACGACTATGGCTACACCTTC. As protein: CASSQWRDDYGYTF.

In this sample, this clonotype turned up many times. The chain uses TRBV5-1 and TRBJ2-5, with 7 bases matching TRBD2. CDR3 length: 15 residues. The trim removed 3 bases at V and 2 bases at J, leaving 7 bases unmatched. From germline, CDR1 is SGHRS and CDR2 YFSETQ. The DNA for the CDR3 is TGCGCCAGCAGCTCCCTGGGGAGGGCACAAGAGACCCAGTACTTC. Encoded protein: CASSSLGRAQETQYF. The full variable domain, in which reference TRBV5-1 and TRBJ2-5 provide the parts outside the CDR3, is KAGVTQTPRYLIKTRGQQVTLSCSPISGHRSVSWYQQTPGQGLQFLFEYFSETQRNKGNFPGRFSGRQFSNSRSEMNVSTLELGDSALYLCASSSLGRAQETQYFGPGTRLLVL.

The sample holds a few counts of this clonotype. The chain carries TRBV2 and TRBJ1-5; D is unclear. Germline-derived CDR1 and CDR2 are SNHLY and FYNNEI. The CDR3 contains 14 residues. V was cut by 4 bases and J by 4 bases, with 11 bases left in between. CDR3 in amino acids: CASSGSDLNQPQHF. The CDR3 nucleotides are TGTGCCAGCAGTGGGTCCGATCTTAATCAGCCCCAGCATTTT.

This clonotype was counted a few times. The genes are TRBV7-2 and TRBJ2-7; D call uncertain. The germline V gene has CDR1 SGHTA and CDR2 FQGNSA. Trimming removed 5 bases at V and 3 bases at J, with 8 bases between. The CDR3 sequence is 12 residues long. CDR3 coding DNA: TGTGCCAGCAGCCCTCACTACTACGAGCAGTACTTC. It translates to CASSPHYYEQYF.

This clonotype was counted a few times. The CDR3 region is CASSSPEVEEELFF. Here the CDR3 DNA reads TGCGCCAGCAGCTCGCCCGAGGTGGAAGAGGAGCTGTTTTTT. The chain has TRBV5-1 and TRBJ2-2; D unclear. Germline CDR1 SGHRS, CDR2 YFSETQ. This CDR3 has 14 amino acids. V lost 3 bases and J 10 bases, leaving 16 bases between the germline ends. Complete variable domain (other parts from reference TRBV5-1 and TRBJ2-2): KAGVTQTPRYLIKTRGQQVTLSCSPISGHRSVSWYQQTPGQGLQFLFEYFSETQRNKGNFPGRFSGRQFSNSRSEMNVSTLELGDSALYLCASSSPEVEEELFFGEGSRLTVL.

There are many counts of this clonotype. CDR3 residues: CASAAGKGANTGELFF. The CDR3 DNA reads TGTGCCAGCGCCGCGGGCAAGGGAGCGAACACCGGGGAGCTGTTTTTT. This chain uses TRBV5-4 with TRBJ2-2; a possible D gene is TRBD2 (5 bases). V lost 7 bases, J lost 0 bases, and 16 bases lay in between. Per the germline V gene, CDR1 is SGHNT and CDR2 is YYREEE (reference sequence). This CDR3 region has 16 residues.

This clonotype was seen ten or more times. The chain uses TRBV28 and TRBJ1-5; D uncertain. The CDR3 has 15 amino acids. The ends were cut back, 6 bases at V and 4 bases at J, with 16 bases in the middle. Germline V gene sequence: CDR1 MDHEN, CDR2 SYDVKM. CDR3 bases: TGTGCCAGCAGCCCCGGGTTGGGGAGAAATCAGCCCCAGCATTTT. Its protein product is CASSPGLGRNQPQHF. The full variable domain, with the rest looked up from reference TRBV28 and TRBJ1-5, is DVKVTQSSRYLVKRTGEKVFLECVQDMDHENMFWYRQDPGLGLRLIYFSYDVKMKEKGDIPEGYSVSREKKERFSLILESASTNQTSMYLCASSPGLGRNQPQHFGDGTRLSIL.